What follows describes a single TCR beta chain. Its cognate antigen has yet to be identified. Base qualities are not recorded, but no much larger clone differs from it by a single base. The data were obtained in a study of post-analysis software for immune sequencing data (dated by TCRdb to the mid-2010s). The study in broad terms: Relapsing-remitting, secondary progressive and progressive-relapsing multiple sclerosis were recorded as disease courses, and subtype annotation was lacking for some patients. Patient repertoires were compared against 11 to 12 previously published healthy control repertoires from donors aged 6 to 25 years. A subset of samples was prepared in parallel using single-end sample barcoding, then pooled and co-amplified after Illumina adapter ligation. The study at large found these results: Strong co-clustering of samples prepared in the same batch was shown by direct clustering with F measure, prompting a batch-effect correction. Patients showed significantly higher frequencies than controls for roughly 5 TRBV segments, among them TRBV5-6, TRBV5-1 and TRBV20-1. Significantly lower normalized Chao1 diversity was found in multiple sclerosis patients than in controls, suggesting substantial peripheral T-cell clonal expansion. The multiple sclerosis patient group was slightly younger than the control group.

Library generation was performed with PCR. The sequencer was an Illumina HiSeq 2500. To reduce PCR and sequencing biases, unique molecular identifiers were built into the TCR beta cDNA libraries. Roughly 0.5 million cDNA molecules were obtained per 1 to 10 million input T cells, so each molecule approximated one T cell. The patient libraries were prepared and sequenced with the same protocol used for the earlier healthy control dataset. Samples belonging to the same batch were prepared together, multiplexed and sequenced on a shared HiSeq lane. Processing in the source paper ran as follows. MIGEC handled the raw barcoded reads, throwing out single-read molecular identifier groups before consensus assembly and CDR3 extraction. VDJtools was used for post-analysis of the clonotype tables, and diversity was normalized by down-sampling every dataset to the size of the smallest sample. In repertoire overlap clustering, CDR3 amino acid sequences, but not nucleotide sequences, were matched to correct batch-related cross-sample contamination. The public reads were reanalyzed by TCRdb: fastp trimming at Q25, MiXCR alignment, in-frame beta chains only. For every CDR3 protein sequence, its rows merge into one entry that carries the most common genes and DNA. Here the V and J calls rest on TCRdb's processing, not on the authors' analysis. The sample has about 540,000 distinct CDR3 sequences on record, less than 40% of them singletons. Of the sample, less than 6% falls within the top ten clones.

Taken from the germline V gene, the CDR1 and CDR2 loops are KGHSH and LQKENI. The CDR3 numbers 13 residues from cysteine through phenylalanine. Only the CDR3 DNA is retained, 39 bases long and in frame from the first base. V was cut back by 5 bases and J by 1 base, leaving a gap of 8 bases between them. TCR beta repertoires were profiled from peripheral blood of more than ten young patients with multiple sclerosis to demonstrate the VDJtools post-analysis software. The multiple sclerosis patients were children and adolescents between about 6 and 16 years of age. The sequence is built from TRBV18 and TRBJ1-1, with the identity of the D gene unclear. This receptor was obtained from a girl aged 2-17 years with multiple sclerosis. Sequenced material: blood. The nucleotide sequence reads TGTGCCAGCTCATCGACACAGAACACTGAAGCTTTCTTT. Its amino acids are CASSSTQNTEAFF.